Sequencing of this TCR beta chain was carried out in a study of blood T cells in healthy people across ages. As for the study in general: Capture via template switching afforded approximately one barcoded beta molecule per two T cells. Study-wide findings and caveats: The diversity estimates, figures obtained from one million T cells, were considered underestimates. For the donors, CMV status was unknown and possibly confounded expanded clonotype changes.

This clonotype has a handful of counts. Antigen unknown. The germline V gene has CDR1 MDHEN and CDR2 SYDVKM. Unmatched junction bases numbered 7, after V lost 4 bases and J lost 8 bases. CDR3 length: 16 residues. A second roughly 7 to 12 cycle PCR used barcoded and J-beta primers. A minimum of 2.5 million CDR3-containing paired-end reads was obtained for each sample. TCRdb used MiXCR to reprocess the 5' RACE reads, holding one entry per CDR3 protein. There are about 580,000 distinct CDR3 sequences in the sample; less than 60% occur only once, and 20% to 25% lies in the top ten. The TCR sequence derives from a man older than 75 in good health. Sequenced: blood. The V call is TRBV28, the J call TRBJ2-1, with TRBD2 matching 14 bases. The CDR3 DNA is TGTGCCAGCAGTTCCGGGACTAGCGGGAGAAGGTATGAGCAGTTCTTC. Its protein product is CASSSGTSGRRYEQFF.